These T cell receptor beta chains were read from a single sample in a study of T-cell reconstitution after alpha-beta-depleted transplantation in children. TCRdb independently ran MiXCR on the PCR reads; one entry per CDR3 protein. The repertoire holds around 50,000 distinct CDR3 sequences, with around half as singletons. The starting material was peripheral blood, obtained before TCRalphabeta/CD19-depleted stem cell transplant. The receptor source for this set is a boy younger than two with SCID, due to receive a stem cell transplant. Each CDR3 is given with its conserved first and last residue. D genes are given only for firm matches. Clone size, where shown, is once, few, many, or a class for clones that have expanded.

clone size: few; J gene: TRBJ2-1; V gene: TRBV10-1; D gene: .; CDR3 length: 16; CDR3 DNA: TGCGCCAGCAGTGAGTTCTGGGGGGACTCCTACAATGAGCAGTTCTTC; CDR3 protein: CASSEFWGDSYNEQFF
clone size: .; J gene: TRBJ1-1; V gene: TRBV4-1; D gene: .; CDR3 length: 14; CDR3 DNA: TGCGCCAGCAGCCAAGACCCGGGACCGAGTGAAGCTTTCTTT; CDR3 protein: CASSQDPGPSEAFF
clone size: .; J gene: TRBJ2-1; V gene: TRBV5-1; D gene: .; CDR3 length: 16; CDR3 DNA: TGCGCCAGCAGCTTGGCCGTAGGATTATCAGGGAATGAGCAGTTCTTC; CDR3 protein: CASSLAVGLSGNEQFF
clone size: .; J gene: TRBJ2-7; V gene: TRBV6-2/TRBV6-3; D gene: TRBD2; CDR3 length: 14; CDR3 DNA: TGTGCCAGCAGTTACGCGGGGGAGTCCTACGAGCAGTACTTC; CDR3 protein: CASSYAGESYEQYF
clone size: .; J gene: TRBJ2-4; V gene: TRBV28; D gene: .; CDR3 length: 13; CDR3 DNA: TGTGCCAGCAGTGGGGCTGTAGGGAACATTCAGTACTTC; CDR3 protein: CASSGAVGNIQYF
clone size: .; J gene: TRBJ1-1; V gene: TRBV20-1; D gene: .; CDR3 length: 11; CDR3 DNA: TGCAGTGCTGACCCGGGGACTGAAGCTTTCTTT; CDR3 protein: CSADPGTEAFF
clone size: few; J gene: TRBJ2-7; V gene: TRBV28; D gene: TRBD2; CDR3 length: 14; CDR3 DNA: TGTGCCAGCAGTTTACCGGGGGGGCACTACGAGCAGTACTTC; CDR3 protein: CASSLPGGHYEQYF
clone size: .; J gene: TRBJ2-5; V gene: TRBV20-1; D gene: .; CDR3 length: 13; CDR3 DNA: TGCAGTGCCCAGGAGGGGGGTGCAGAGACCCAGTACTTC; CDR3 protein: CSAQEGGAETQYF
clone size: few; J gene: TRBJ1-2; V gene: TRBV7-9; D gene: .; CDR3 length: 13; CDR3 DNA: TGTGCCAGCAGCAGCAGGGGCGACTATGGCTACACCTTC; CDR3 protein: CASSSRGDYGYTF
clone size: few; J gene: TRBJ2-7; V gene: TRBV28; D gene: TRBD1; CDR3 length: 16; CDR3 DNA: TGTGCCAGCAGTTTATTGTCGGGACAGGGGATCCACGAGCAGTACTTC; CDR3 protein: CASSLLSGQGIHEQYF
clone size: .; J gene: TRBJ2-7; V gene: TRBV7-9; D gene: .; CDR3 length: 14; CDR3 DNA: TGTGCCAGCAGCTTAACGGCGGGGTCCTACGAGCAGTACTTC; CDR3 protein: CASSLTAGSYEQYF
clone size: once; J gene: TRBJ2-1; V gene: TRBV20-1; D gene: TRBD1; CDR3 length: 14; CDR3 DNA: TGCAGTGCCGCGGGACAGGGAAACTACAATGAGCAGTTCTTC; CDR3 protein: CSAAGQGNYNEQFF
clone size: .; J gene: TRBJ2-1; V gene: TRBV19; D gene: TRBD2; CDR3 length: 14; CDR3 DNA: TGTGCCACTTGGAGCGGGGGGCTGCACAATGAGCAGTTCTTC; CDR3 protein: CATWSGGLHNEQFF
clone size: few; J gene: TRBJ2-6; V gene: TRBV10-2; D gene: .; CDR3 length: 14; CDR3 DNA: TGCGCCAGCATGGAGGGCTCTGGGGCCAACGTCCTGACTTTC; CDR3 protein: CASMEGSGANVLTF
clone size: once; J gene: TRBJ2-1; V gene: TRBV6-4; D gene: .; CDR3 length: 11; CDR3 DNA: TGTGCCAGCAGTGACGGCAATGAGCAGTTCTTC; CDR3 protein: CASSDGNEQFF
clone size: once; J gene: TRBJ1-1; V gene: TRBV7-8; D gene: .; CDR3 length: 12; CDR3 DNA: TGTGCCAGCAGCCCTAATGGCGCTGAAGCTTTCTTT; CDR3 protein: CASSPNGAEAFF
clone size: .; J gene: TRBJ2-1; V gene: TRBV4-2; D gene: TRBD1; CDR3 length: 18; CDR3 DNA: TGTGCCAGCAGCCAAGATTGGGGGACAGGGGGGCTCTACAATGAGCAGTTCTTC; CDR3 protein: CASSQDWGTGGLYNEQFF
clone size: .; J gene: TRBJ2-1; V gene: TRBV7-2; D gene: .; CDR3 length: 13; CDR3 DNA: TGTGCCAGCTCTGGGGCGGCAATCCATGAGCAGTTCTTC; CDR3 protein: CASSGAAIHEQFF
clone size: .; J gene: TRBJ1-5; V gene: TRBV12-3/TRBV12-4; D gene: TRBD1; CDR3 length: 17; CDR3 DNA: TGTGCCAGCAGTTTAGGGGACAGGGCCTCAAGCAATCAGCCCCAGCATTTT; CDR3 protein: CASSLGDRASSNQPQHF
clone size: .; J gene: TRBJ2-1; V gene: TRBV7-6; D gene: TRBD2; CDR3 length: 15; CDR3 DNA: TGTGCCAGCAGCCTCTCCCTGGGAGGGGCGAATGAGCAGTTCTTC; CDR3 protein: CASSLSLGGANEQFF
clone size: few; J gene: TRBJ2-3; V gene: TRBV4-2; D gene: .; CDR3 length: 15; CDR3 DNA: TGTGCCTCCCTGGGGCCTGACGAAAACACAGATACGCAGTATTTT; CDR3 protein: CASLGPDENTDTQYF
clone size: .; J gene: TRBJ2-1; V gene: TRBV6-2/TRBV6-3; D gene: TRBD2; CDR3 length: 13; CDR3 DNA: TGTGCCAGCAGTTATGGGGGGGGCAATGAGCAGTTCTTC; CDR3 protein: CASSYGGGNEQFF
clone size: .; J gene: TRBJ2-1; V gene: TRBV15; D gene: TRBD1; CDR3 length: 20; CDR3 DNA: TGTGCCACCAGCCCGCTAGACAGGGGAGGACTGGGGTCCCATAGGAATGAGCAGTTCTTC; CDR3 protein: CATSPLDRGGLGSHRNEQFF
clone size: .; J gene: TRBJ2-7; V gene: TRBV10-2; D gene: .; CDR3 length: 13; CDR3 DNA: TGCGCCAGCAGTGAGGACCGCACCTACGAGCAGTACTTC; CDR3 protein: CASSEDRTYEQYF
clone size: many; J gene: TRBJ2-3; V gene: TRBV4-2; D gene: TRBD2; CDR3 length: 18; CDR3 DNA: TGTGCCAGCAGCCACGATTCGAGACTAGCGGACAGCACAGATACGCAGTATTTT; CDR3 protein: CASSHDSRLADSTDTQYF
clone size: many; J gene: TRBJ1-2; V gene: TRBV25-1; D gene: .; CDR3 length: 11; CDR3 DNA: TGTGCCAGCAGTAGGGGCAGTGGCTACACCTTC; CDR3 protein: CASSRGSGYTF
clone size: .; J gene: TRBJ2-7; V gene: TRBV28; D gene: .; CDR3 length: 14; CDR3 DNA: TGTGCCAGCAGACATGGAGGCGCATCCTACGAGCAGTACTTC; CDR3 protein: CASRHGGASYEQYF
clone size: few; J gene: TRBJ1-5; V gene: TRBV7-9; D gene: TRBD1; CDR3 length: 14; CDR3 DNA: TGTGCCAGCAGCCCAACAGGGGCGAATCAGCCCCAGCATTTT; CDR3 protein: CASSPTGANQPQHF
clone size: .; J gene: TRBJ1-2; V gene: TRBV12-3/TRBV12-4; D gene: .; CDR3 length: 11; CDR3 DNA: TGTGCCAGCAGTTTAAGATCAGGCTACACCTTC; CDR3 protein: CASSLRSGYTF
clone size: .; J gene: TRBJ2-1; V gene: TRBV6-1; D gene: .; CDR3 length: 15; CDR3 DNA: TGTGCCAGCAGGTCGCGTAGGGGGTCCTACAATGAGCAGTTCTTC; CDR3 protein: CASRSRRGSYNEQFF
clone size: few; J gene: TRBJ1-2; V gene: TRBV6-5; D gene: .; CDR3 length: 14; CDR3 DNA: TGTGCCAGCAGTCTACAGGGAGGCGACTATGGCTACACCTTC; CDR3 protein: CASSLQGGDYGYTF
clone size: .; J gene: TRBJ2-5; V gene: TRBV7-2; D gene: .; CDR3 length: 16; CDR3 DNA: TGTGCCAGCAGCTTAGATAGGGAAACCTACCAAGAGACCCAGTACTTC; CDR3 protein: CASSLDRETYQETQYF
clone size: .; J gene: TRBJ2-3; V gene: TRBV5-5; D gene: .; CDR3 length: 14; CDR3 DNA: TGTGCCAGCACCACCGGACAGAAGCCAGATACGCAGTATTTT; CDR3 protein: CASTTGQKPDTQYF
clone size: few; J gene: TRBJ2-1; V gene: TRBV7-6; D gene: TRBD2; CDR3 length: 14; CDR3 DNA: TGTGCCAGCAGCCCCGGGGGGGGGCCGCGGGAGCAGTTCTTC; CDR3 protein: CASSPGGGPREQFF
clone size: .; J gene: TRBJ1-1; V gene: TRBV27; D gene: TRBD1; CDR3 length: 18; CDR3 DNA: TGTGCCAGCAGCGGGTCGGGACAGGGTAGAATTTTGGGCACTGAAGCTTTCTTT; CDR3 protein: CASSGSGQGRILGTEAFF
clone size: many; J gene: TRBJ2-3; V gene: TRBV6-4; D gene: TRBD2; CDR3 length: 14; CDR3 DNA: TGTGCCAGCAGTGAGGGACTAGCGGGGGATACGCAGTATTTT; CDR3 protein: CASSEGLAGDTQYF
clone size: .; J gene: TRBJ2-1; V gene: TRBV4-1; D gene: .; CDR3 length: 14; CDR3 DNA: TGCGCCAGCAGCCAAGATACCCGTCGCGATGAGCAGTTCTTC; CDR3 protein: CASSQDTRRDEQFF
clone size: .; J gene: TRBJ2-1; V gene: TRBV6-5; D gene: TRBD1; CDR3 length: 16; CDR3 DNA: TGTGCCAGCAGTTCATCCAGGGGGAGCTCCTACAATGAGCAGTTCTTC; CDR3 protein: CASSSSRGSSYNEQFF
clone size: .; J gene: TRBJ1-2; V gene: TRBV5-6; D gene: .; CDR3 length: 15; CDR3 DNA: TGTGCCAGCACCGAAAGAGGAGGGGCGGACTATGGCTACACCTTC; CDR3 protein: CASTERGGADYGYTF
clone size: few; J gene: TRBJ1-2; V gene: TRBV7-9; D gene: .; CDR3 length: 12; CDR3 DNA: TGTGCCAGCAGCGCCGACATCTATGGCTACACCTTC; CDR3 protein: CASSADIYGYTF
clone size: few; J gene: TRBJ1-1; V gene: TRBV5-1; D gene: TRBD1; CDR3 length: 13; CDR3 DNA: TGCGCCAGCAGCTTGACAGGGGACACTGAAGCTTTCTTT; CDR3 protein: CASSLTGDTEAFF
clone size: .; J gene: TRBJ2-3; V gene: TRBV29-1; D gene: .; CDR3 length: 18; CDR3 DNA: TGCAGCGTTGAGAGGGGATCAGAACCAAGGGGCCGGGCATATACGCAGTATTTT; CDR3 protein: CSVERGSEPRGRAYTQYF
clone size: many; J gene: TRBJ1-1; V gene: TRBV7-9; D gene: .; CDR3 length: 12; CDR3 DNA: TGTGCCAGCAGCCCAGCGCACCCTGAAGCTTTCTTT; CDR3 protein: CASSPAHPEAFF
clone size: .; J gene: TRBJ1-1; V gene: TRBV20-1; D gene: TRBD1; CDR3 length: 15; CDR3 DNA: TGCAGTGCTAGGGACCCGGGACAGTCGATGCCTGAAGCTTTCTTT; CDR3 protein: CSARDPGQSMPEAFF
clone size: .; J gene: TRBJ1-3; V gene: TRBV12-3/TRBV12-4; D gene: .; CDR3 length: 13; CDR3 DNA: TGTGCCAGCAGTTTGACCTCTGGAAACACCATATATTTT; CDR3 protein: CASSLTSGNTIYF
clone size: few; J gene: TRBJ2-7; V gene: TRBV7-9; D gene: .; CDR3 length: 16; CDR3 DNA: TGTGCCAGCAGCTTAGAGTTGGGCAGGGGAGGCTACGAGCAGTACTTC; CDR3 protein: CASSLELGRGGYEQYF
clone size: few; J gene: TRBJ2-2; V gene: TRBV20-1; D gene: TRBD2; CDR3 length: 14; CDR3 DNA: TGCAGTGCTAGAGATCTAGCGGCCACCGGGGAGCTGTTTTTT; CDR3 protein: CSARDLAATGELFF
clone size: .; J gene: TRBJ2-2; V gene: TRBV29-1; D gene: TRBD1; CDR3 length: 14; CDR3 DNA: TGCAGCGTCGGTACAGGGGGCAGGACCGGGGAGCTGTTTTTT; CDR3 protein: CSVGTGGRTGELFF
clone size: few; J gene: TRBJ2-1; V gene: TRBV20-1; D gene: .; CDR3 length: 10; CDR3 DNA: TGCAGTGCTAGCTACAATGAGCAGTTCTTC; CDR3 protein: CSASYNEQFF
clone size: once; J gene: TRBJ2-1; V gene: TRBV4-1; D gene: TRBD1; CDR3 length: 15; CDR3 DNA: TGCGCCAGCAGCCAACCCGGGACAGCTAGGAATGAGCAGTTCTTC; CDR3 protein: CASSQPGTARNEQFF
clone size: .; J gene: TRBJ1-5; V gene: TRBV5-5; D gene: TRBD1; CDR3 length: 16; CDR3 DNA: TGTGCCAGCAGCTTAAGGGACAGGGTTGGAGGTCAGCCCCAGCATTTT; CDR3 protein: CASSLRDRVGGQPQHF
clone size: many; J gene: TRBJ1-2; V gene: TRBV5-4; D gene: .; CDR3 length: 14; CDR3 DNA: TGTGCCAGCAGCCATCGGTCAGCGTTCCAGGGCTACACCTTC; CDR3 protein: CASSHRSAFQGYTF
clone size: .; J gene: TRBJ1-4; V gene: TRBV25-1; D gene: .; CDR3 length: 14; CDR3 DNA: TGTGCCAGCAGTGAGGTACAGTCCCATGAAAAACTGTTTTTT; CDR3 protein: CASSEVQSHEKLFF
clone size: few; J gene: TRBJ2-7; V gene: TRBV10-3; D gene: .; CDR3 length: 13; CDR3 DNA: TGTGCCATCAGCTGGGATTACACCTACGAGCAGTACTTC; CDR3 protein: CAISWDYTYEQYF